Listed here are 25 T cell receptor beta chains from one sample, sequenced in a study of blood T cell repertoires in COVID-19. Produced via immunoSEQ multiplex PCR; TCRdb's table is partial and in-frame only. The table includes 150,000 to 200,000 clones, over 80% detected once. The sample was peripheral blood. These receptors all come from a woman in her thirties or forties with COVID-19, enrolled during active disease.

This chain joins TRBV5-8 and TRBJ2-5, with 9 bases lining up with TRBD1. Losses at the gene ends were 4 bases for V and 5 bases for J; bases not matched to a gene: 9. Germline CDR1 SGHTS, CDR2 YDEGEE. CDR3 length equals 15 residues. The CDR3 is CASSTGTGHVETQYF. The DNA for the CDR3 is TGTGCCAGCAGCACCGGGACAGGGCACGTGGAGACCCAGTACTTC.

The gene calls are TRBV6-5 and TRBJ1-1, with 7 bases fitting TRBD1. The CDR3 is made up of 13 amino acids. The V segment lost 2 bases and the J segment 6 bases; nucleotides outside the gene matches: 3. CDR1 and CDR2 (germline): MNHEY, SVGAGI. The CDR3 region is CASSYGDRSEAFF. The CDR3 DNA reads TGTGCCAGCAGTTACGGGGACAGATCTGAAGCTTTCTTT.

The chain recombines TRBV5-6 with TRBJ1-4; TRBD1 is a possible D gene (6 bases). CDR3 length equals 14 residues. CDR1 is SGHDT, CDR2 YYEEEE, per germline. Trimming removed 1 base at V and 6 bases at J, with 10 bases between. CDR3 in amino acids: CASSLHRVDEKLFF. The CDR3 nucleotides are TGTGCCAGCAGCTTGCACAGGGTCGATGAAAAACTGTTTTTT.

This sequence joins TRBV11-3 and TRBJ2-3, with a possible D match to TRBD2 (5 bases). The CDR3 is 15 residues long. Germline assignment: CDR1 SGHNT and CDR2 YENEEA. Trimming took off 3 bases at V and 1 base at J, with 11 bases between the two ends. CDR3 amino acids: CASSLRLARTDTQYF. The CDR3 DNA follows: TGTGCCAGCAGCTTGAGGCTAGCCCGCACAGATACGCAGTATTTT.

V is TRBV27 and J is TRBJ1-6; possibly TRBD1 for D (5 bases). The CDR3 is made up of 15 amino acids. The V end was cut by 1 base, the J end by 9 bases, with 13 bases between. Germline V gene sequence: CDR1 MNHEY, CDR2 SMNVEV (reference sequence). CDR3 DNA sequence: TGTGCCAGCAGTTTATTCAACGCGGGGGGTTCACCCCTCCACTTT. Translating gives CASSLFNAGGSPLHF.

V and J are TRBV5-1 and TRBJ2-5, with 10 bases aligning to TRBD1. V trimming: 0 bases; J trimming: 5 bases; junction bases outside the gene matches: 4. Looked up from germline, CDR1 is SGHRS and CDR2 is YFSETQ. This CDR3 is built from 15 residues. The CDR3 nucleotides read TGCGCCAGCAGCTTGGGACAGGGGGCCGGGGAGACCCAGTACTTC. Translating gives CASSLGQGAGETQYF.

This rearrangement joins TRBV21-1 to TRBJ1-2; the DNA was not used to check the table's D call, TRBD1. TRBV21-1 is annotated as a pseudogene. This CDR3 has 17 amino acids. The CDR3 reads CASNSRGRGFNNYGYTF. CDR3 DNA: TGTGCCAGCAACTCAAGGGGCAGGGGGTTTAACAACTATGGCTACACCTTC.

The chain carries TRBV6-6 and TRBJ2-5, with 9 bases aligning to TRBD1. Trimming took 5 bases from V and 1 from J; bases not matched to a gene: 2. Looked up from germline, CDR1 is MNHNY and CDR2 is SVGAGI (reference sequence). CDR3 length equals 14 residues. CDR3 region: CASSKDRGQETQYF. The CDR3 DNA sequence: TGTGCCAGCAGTAAGGACAGGGGCCAAGAGACCCAGTACTTC.

The chain combines TRBV12-3 or TRBV12-4 with TRBJ1-1; 8 positions match TRBD1. Trimming took 7 bases from V and 5 from J; bases not matched to a gene: 3. The CDR3 runs to 12 residues. The CDR3 DNA reads as TGTGCCAGCATCACAGGGGGGACTGAAGCTTTCTTT. Amino acids: CASITGGTEAFF.

This chain connects TRBV28 to TRBJ2-7; 8 nucleotides agree with TRBD2. After removal of 8 bases from V and 4 bases from J, the junction contained 19 bases not matched to a gene. CDR1 is MDHEN, CDR2 SYDVKM, per germline. The CDR3 length is 17 residues. CDR3 protein: CASSLFPPPQRGYEQYF. The CDR3 DNA follows: TGTGCCAGCTCCTTATTCCCACCCCCACAGCGGGGGTACGAGCAGTACTTC.

This clone was detected only a few times. The chain is built from TRBV12-3 or TRBV12-4 and TRBJ1-1; unclear D gene. The CDR3 has 10 amino acids. Between the trimmed V and J ends, which lost 8 bases and 1 base, there was a span of 2 bases. CDR3 nucleotide sequence: TGTGCCAGCCGGAACACTGAAGCTTTCTTT. It encodes CASRNTEAFF.

The chain is built from TRBV19 and TRBJ2-1; TRBD2 agrees at 14 bases. The trim removed 9 bases at V and 6 bases at J, leaving 7 bases unmatched. Germline V lookup: CDR1 LNHDA, CDR2 SQIVND (reference sequence). This CDR3 has 15 residues. The CDR3 bases are TGTGCCAGCAGACTAGCGGGAGGGCCTCCCAATGAGCAGTTCTTC. Residues: CASRLAGGPPNEQFF. The full variable domain, rest sourced from reference TRBV19 and TRBJ2-1, is DGGITQSPKYLFRKEGQNVTLSCEQNLNHDAMYWYRQDPGQGLRLIYYSQIVNDFQKGDIAEGYSVSREKKESFPLTVTSAQKNPTAFYLCASRLAGGPPNEQFFGPGTRLTVL.

The gene calls are TRBV3-1 (or the pseudogene TRBV3-2) and TRBJ1-3, with D tentatively TRBD1 (6 bases). CDR1 is LGHDT and CDR2 is YNNKEL in the germline V gene (reference sequence). Deletions cut 4 bases from V and 1 base from J, with 8 bases between. The CDR3 totals 14 residues. CDR3 nucleotide sequence: TGTGCCAGCAGCCTTAGGGGGTCTGGAAACACCATATATTTT. Translating gives CASSLRGSGNTIYF.

The chain carries TRBV11-3 and TRBJ2-5, with 7 bases that match TRBD1. The CDR3 runs 14 residues. Trimming removed 1 base from V and 4 bases from J; junction bases left unmatched: 3. Germline V gene lookup returns CDR1 SGHNT and CDR2 YENEEA. CDR3 sequence (DNA): TGTGCCAGCAGCTTAGGACAGGGTGGAGAGACCCAGTACTTC. Translation gives CASSLGQGGETQYF.

This rearrangement joins TRBV19 to TRBJ1-3; D not certain. Trimming cost V 5 bases and J 4 bases, with 15 bases left between them. Germline CDR1 and CDR2: LNHDA and SQIVND (reference sequence). This CDR3 is 15 amino acids long. DNA for the CDR3: TGTGCCAGTAGTCTCAACCCGGGGTCCGGAAACACCATATATTTT. This sequence encodes CASSLNPGSGNTIYF. Using reference TRBV19 and TRBJ1-3 for the parts outside the CDR3, the full variable domain is DGGITQSPKYLFRKEGQNVTLSCEQNLNHDAMYWYRQDPGQGLRLIYYSQIVNDFQKGDIAEGYSVSREKKESFPLTVTSAQKNPTAFYLCASSLNPGSGNTIYFGEGSWLTVV.

The J gene is TRBJ1-1, the V gene TRBV4-2, with TRBD1 matching over 8 bases. After removal of 1 base from V and 3 bases from J, the junction contained 4 bases not matched to a gene. CDR1 and CDR2 from the germline V gene are LGHNA and YNFKEQ. CDR3 length equals 15 residues. CDR3 DNA: TGTGCCAGCAGCCAAGGGGGACAGGCGTACACTGAAGCTTTCTTT. It yields the protein CASSQGGQAYTEAFF.

This clone is a singleton in its sample. The CDR3, as DNA: TGTGCCAGCAGTTTCGGGCAGGGGAAAGAGACCCAGTACTTC. It translates to CASSFGQGKETQYF. The chain combines TRBV27 with TRBJ2-5, with a tentative D call TRBD1 (6 bases). This CDR3 has 14 amino acids. CDR1 MNHEY and CDR2 SMNVEV come from the germline V gene (reference sequence). The V end lost 3 bases, the J end lost 3 bases, and 11 bases lay between the germline ends.

V and J are TRBV29-1 and TRBJ1-2, with 7 bases matching TRBD1. Germline loops: CDR1 SQVTM, CDR2 ANQGSEA. This CDR3 has 15 residues. With V trimmed by 1 base and J by 2 bases, 7 bases remained unmatched. The CDR3: CSVEGLEGANYGYTF. The CDR3 region has the DNA TGCAGCGTTGAAGGGCTTGAGGGGGCAAACTATGGCTACACCTTC.

Only a few counts were recorded for this clone. Being one base from a much bigger clone, this may be a read error. Other nucleotide sequences in the sample specify the same CDR3. Here the CDR3 reads CASKGTGTYEQYF. CDR3 bases: TGTGCCAGTAAAGGGACAGGGACCTACGAGCAGTACTTC. This sequence joins TRBV19 and TRBJ2-7; TRBD1 agrees at 9 bases. V lost 7 bases, J lost 2 bases, and 3 bases stayed unmatched. CDR3 length: 13 amino acids. Per germline, CDR1 LNHDA and CDR2 SQIVND (reference sequence).

V usage is TRBV6-4 and J usage is TRBJ2-3; no clear D. The CDR3 runs 16 residues. V was pared by 0 bases and J by 0 bases, with 10 bases between. CDR1 MRHNA and CDR2 SNTAGT come from the germline V gene. CDR3 in DNA: TGTGCCAGCAGTGACTCAAGCGATTCTAGCACAGATACGCAGTATTTT. Residues: CASSDSSDSSTDTQYF.

This clone was seen a few times. V and J are TRBV19 and TRBJ2-6, with TRBD2 matching 7 bases. CDR1 and CDR2 (germline): LNHDA, SQIVND (reference sequence). The J segment lost 13 bases and the V segment lost 3 bases, leaving 12 bases of the junction unmatched. The CDR3 extends over 15 amino acids. In DNA form, the CDR3 reads TGTGCCAGTAGTATCCCCGGTAGCGGGCCAAAAGTCCTGACTTTC. Translation gives CASSIPGSGPKVLTF.

J is TRBJ1-5 and V is TRBV3-1 (or the pseudogene TRBV3-2), with 7 bases lining up with TRBD1. Germline-derived CDR1 and CDR2 are LGHDT and YNNKEL (reference sequence). This CDR3 contains 16 residues. V lost 1 base, J lost 7 bases, and 10 bases stayed unmatched. The CDR3 reads CASSQGSPGGGQPQHF. The CDR3 region has the DNA TGTGCCAGCAGCCAAGGTAGTCCAGGGGGAGGACAGCCCCAGCATTTT.

The chain has TRBV5-6 and TRBJ1-3; D might be TRBD1 (5 bases). Germline V lookup: CDR1 SGHDT, CDR2 YYEEEE. V dropped 4 bases and J dropped 1 base, with 9 bases sitting between them. The CDR3 totals 14 residues. The CDR3 protein is CASSPGGSGNTIYF. CDR3 bases: TGTGCCAGCAGCCCGGGGGGGTCTGGAAACACCATATATTTT. The variable domain in full, completed from reference TRBV5-6 and TRBJ1-3, reads DAGVTQSPTHLIKTRGQQVTLRCSPKSGHDTVSWYQQALGQGPQFIFQYYEEEERQRGNFPDRFSGHQFPNYSSELNVNALLLGDSALYLCASSPGGSGNTIYFGEGSWLTVV.

The table lists this clone with a few counts. The chain has TRBV18 and TRBJ1-2, with D possibly TRBD1 on 6 matching bases. There are 13 residues in the CDR3. Trimming removed 3 bases from V and 5 bases from J, with 10 bases in between. Germline lookup yields CDR1 KGHSH and CDR2 LQKENI. The CDR3 is CASSPDSKYGYTF. Written as DNA, the CDR3 is TGTGCCAGCTCACCGGACAGTAAATATGGCTACACCTTC.

V gene TRBV6-1 combines with J gene TRBJ2-5; D unclear. The ends were cut back, 1 base at V and 5 bases at J, with 8 bases in the middle. In germline, CDR1 is MNHNS, CDR2 SASEGT. The CDR3 is 13 residues long. The CDR3 reads CASSEGVEETQYF. In DNA form, the CDR3 reads TGTGCCAGCAGTGAAGGGGTGGAGGAGACCCAGTACTTC.